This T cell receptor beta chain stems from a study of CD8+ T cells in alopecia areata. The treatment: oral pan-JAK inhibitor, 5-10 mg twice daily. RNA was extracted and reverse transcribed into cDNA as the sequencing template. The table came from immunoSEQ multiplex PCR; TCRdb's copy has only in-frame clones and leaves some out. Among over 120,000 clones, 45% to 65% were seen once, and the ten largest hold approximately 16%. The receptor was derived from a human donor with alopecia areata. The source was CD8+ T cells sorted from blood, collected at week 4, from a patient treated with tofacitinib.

CDR3 sequence: CAWSDLTETLYGYTF. CDR3 sequence (DNA): TGTGCCTGGAGTGACCTGACAGAAACTCTTTATGGCTACACCTTC. The chain recombines TRBV30 with TRBJ1-2; D is possibly TRBD1 (5 bases). Trimming left V 1 base short and J 5 bases short, with 17 bases between. The CDR3 runs to 15 residues. CDR1 GTSNPN and CDR2 SVGIG come from the germline V gene (reference sequence).